The next 20 T cell receptor beta chains were all read from a single sample in a study of cytomegalovirus exposure and HLA in healthy donors. The primer mix had 60 Vbeta and 13 Jbeta primers. This table comes from immunoSEQ multiplex PCR, and its TCRdb copy is limited to in-frame clones, with some not included. This table holds roughly 110,000 clones, 60% to 80% found once. Sequencing input: PBMCs. The receptors stem from a man aged 18 to 29 in good health and CMV-seronegative.

This chain links TRBV7-9 with TRBJ2-3; tentatively, D is TRBD2 (5 bases). Germline V gene lookup returns CDR1 SEHNR and CDR2 FQNEAQ (reference sequence). This CDR3 region has 14 residues. V was shortened by 4 bases and J by 2 bases, with 10 bases between the two germline ends. CDR3 region: CASSSYGDTDTQYF. The CDR3 bases are TGTGCCAGCAGCTCCTACGGGGACACAGATACGCAGTATTTT.

The chain combines TRBV29-1 with TRBJ2-7; 10 bases line up with TRBD1. Germline CDR1 SQVTM, CDR2 ANQGSEA. This CDR3 has 12 amino acids. Unmatched junction bases numbered 5, after V lost 6 bases and J lost 6 bases. CDR3 sequence: CSVWTGGREQYF. The CDR3 DNA follows: TGCAGCGTATGGACAGGGGGGCGCGAGCAGTACTTC.

V gene TRBV2 combines with J gene TRBJ2-2; 8 bases align to TRBD1. This CDR3 spans 16 amino acids. Unmatched junction bases numbered 10, after V lost 6 bases and J lost 4 bases. Germline V lookup: CDR1 SNHLY, CDR2 FYNNEI. For the CDR3, the DNA is TGTGCCAGCAGGGCCGTTCTGGGACAGGCCACCGGGGAGCTGTTTTTT. This gives the protein CASRAVLGQATGELFF. Looking up the rest from reference TRBV2 and TRBJ2-2 gives the full variable domain: EPEVTQTPSHQVTQMGQEVILRCVPISNHLYFYWYRQILGQKVEFLVSFYNNEISEKSEIFDDQFSVERPDGSNFTLKIRSTKLEDSAMYFCASRAVLGQATGELFFGEGSRLTVL.

The chain links TRBV18 to TRBJ2-2, with D perhaps matching TRBD2 (7 bases). Trimming shortened V by 6 bases and J by 7 bases, and 12 bases separated the two germline ends. CDR1 KGHSH and CDR2 LQKENI come from the germline V gene. CDR3 length: 13 residues. CDR3 sequence: CASSAGASGELFF. Here the CDR3 DNA reads TGTGCCAGCTCGGCGGGGGCTAGCGGGGAGCTGTTTTTT.

The gene calls are TRBV29-1 and TRBJ1-1; TRBD1 matches 9 bases. The CDR3 contains 13 residues. Looked up from germline, CDR1 is SQVTM and CDR2 is ANQGSEA. After removal of 7 bases from V and 4 bases from J, the junction contained 7 bases not matched to a gene. The CDR3 coding sequence is TGCAGCGGACGGACAGGGGAAGGCACTGAAGCTTTCTTT. Translation gives CSGRTGEGTEAFF. Together with reference TRBV29-1 and TRBJ1-1, the CDR3 gives the full variable domain: SAVISQKPSRDICQRGTSLTIQCQVDSQVTMMFWYRQQPGQSLTLIATANQGSEATYESGFVIDKFPISRPNLTFSTLTVSNMSPEDSSIYLCSGRTGEGTEAFFGQGTRLTVV.

There are many counts of this clone. V is TRBV6-5 and J is TRBJ2-2; D might be TRBD1 (5 bases). The CDR3 consists of 13 residues. Germline CDR1 and CDR2: MNHEY and SVGAGI. V was shortened by 6 bases and J by 5 bases, with 10 bases between the two germline ends. In DNA, the CDR3 is TGTGCCAGCAGAACACAGGAGACCGGGGAGCTGTTTTTT. This sequence encodes CASRTQETGELFF.

The chain recombines TRBV9 with TRBJ2-7, with D perhaps TRBD2 (5 bases). Germline V gene lookup returns CDR1 SGDLS and CDR2 YYNGEE. The length of the CDR3 is 15 residues. V was cut by 0 bases and J by 4 bases, with 14 bases left in between. The CDR3 loop is CASSVASGFGYEQYF. For the CDR3, the DNA is TGTGCCAGCAGCGTAGCGTCGGGGTTTGGTTACGAGCAGTACTTC.

As DNA, the CDR3 is TGTGCCAGCAGTTTAGGGTTGGGCAGGGGTGGCGAGCAGTACTTC. The encoded protein is CASSLGLGRGGEQYF. The rearrangement links TRBV27 to TRBJ2-7, with a weak D call TRBD1 (6 bases). CDR1 and CDR2 from the germline V gene are MNHEY and SMNVEV (reference sequence). The length of the CDR3 is 15 residues. V lost 2 bases and J lost 6, with 17 bases in between.

With respect to this clone: Different DNA sequences within this sample yield the same CDR3. The gene calls are TRBV4-2 and TRBJ1-4, with D tentatively TRBD1 (5 bases). The germline CDR1 and CDR2 sequences are LGHNA and YNFKEQ. This CDR3 is 18 amino acids long. V dropped 0 bases and J dropped 1 base, with 15 bases sitting between them. The CDR3 DNA is TGTGCCAGCAGCCAAGAAGCGGGGATGGGGCTAACTAATGAAAAACTGTTTTTT. Amino acids: CASSQEAGMGLTNEKLFF.

The chain has TRBV5-1 and TRBJ1-2; 10 nucleotides line up with TRBD1. Germline CDR1 SGHRS, CDR2 YFSETQ. The CDR3 is 14 amino acids. Trimming took 7 bases from V and 3 from J; bases not matched to a gene: 6. This CDR3 reads CASQTGGADYGYTF. The DNA of the CDR3 is TGCGCCAGCCAGACAGGGGGCGCAGACTATGGCTACACCTTC.

This clone was recorded a few times. The chain uses TRBV10-3 and TRBJ1-2; 9 bases agree with TRBD1. CDR3 size: 13 residues. CDR1 is ENHRY and CDR2 is SYGVKD in the germline V gene. J gave up 6 bases and V 10 bases, and 9 bases lay outside the gene matches. The CDR3 bases are TGTGCCAGCGGGACAGGGTTCGAGGATGGCTACACCTTC. This translates into CASGTGFEDGYTF.

The V call is TRBV7-3, the J call TRBJ2-2; D call uncertain. V lost 2 bases and J 0 bases, leaving 7 bases between the germline ends. There are 15 residues in the CDR3. Germline V gene sequence: CDR1 SGHTA, CDR2 FQGTGA. The DNA of the CDR3 is TGTGCCAGCAGCTTACCCAGGTCGAACACCGGGGAGCTGTTTTTT. Translated, it gives CASSLPRSNTGELFF. Full variable domain (outside the CDR3, taken from reference TRBV7-3 and TRBJ2-2): GAGVSQTPSNKVTEKGKYVELRCDPISGHTALYWYRQSLGQGPEFLIYFQGTGAADDSGLPNDRFFAVRPEGSVSTLKIQRTERGDSAVYLCASSLPRSNTGELFFGEGSRLTVL.

This clone was recorded at least ten times. The chain has TRBV4-2 and TRBJ1-1; the match to TRBD1 covers 7 bases. The CDR3 runs 14 residues. V was clipped by 0 bases and J by 4 bases; unmatched bases: 2. CDR1 and CDR2 from the germline V gene are LGHNA and YNFKEQ. The CDR3 DNA sequence: TGTGCCAGCAGCCAAGACAGGGGGTCCACTGAAGCTTTCTTT. It is translated as CASSQDRGSTEAFF.

The CDR3 loop is CASNRVGSGRGGELFF. CDR3 in DNA: TGTGCCAGTAATAGGGTAGGGAGCGGCCGGGGCGGGGAGCTGTTTTTT. The rearrangement uses TRBV19 and TRBJ2-2; weak D call: TRBD2 (5 bases). The CDR3 has 16 amino acids. The germline V gene encodes CDR1 LNHDA and CDR2 SQIVND (reference sequence). Trimming removed 7 bases at V and 7 bases at J, with 22 bases between.

This clone showed up just a few times. The V gene is TRBV19, the J gene TRBJ2-7; D might be TRBD1 (5 bases). The CDR3 loop spans 12 amino acids. The V end was cut by 3 bases, the J end by 9 bases, with 12 bases between. Germline values: CDR1 LNHDA, CDR2 SQIVND (reference sequence). This CDR3 reads CASSMLQGWQYF. CDR3 bases: TGTGCCAGTAGTATGCTTCAGGGATGGCAGTACTTC. Based on the CDR3 plus reference TRBV19 and TRBJ2-7, the full variable domain is DGGITQSPKYLFRKEGQNVTLSCEQNLNHDAMYWYRQDPGQGLRLIYYSQIVNDFQKGDIAEGYSVSREKKESFPLTVTSAQKNPTAFYLCASSMLQGWQYFGPGTRLTVT.

This chain connects TRBV7-9 to TRBJ2-1; TRBD1 aligns across 7 bases. The CDR3 runs to 15 residues. Germline V gene sequence: CDR1 SEHNR, CDR2 FQNEAQ (reference sequence). Trimming at V came to 5 bases and at J to 4 bases, leaving 8 bases not matched to a gene. The CDR3 region has the DNA TGTGCCAGCAGCCGGACAGGATCCAATTACAATGAGCAGTTCTTC. Amino acid sequence: CASSRTGSNYNEQFF.

This clone was recorded a few times. This chain uses TRBV5-6 with TRBJ2-1; D is uncertain. The CDR3 spans 13 residues. Germline values: CDR1 SGHDT, CDR2 YYEEEE. V was clipped by 2 bases and J by 4 bases, with 7 bases between them. The CDR3 DNA is TGTGCCAGCAGCTTCTACGATTACAATGAGCAGTTCTTC. Protein: CASSFYDYNEQFF.

This chain connects TRBV25-1 to TRBJ2-3, with 10 nucleotides matching TRBD1. Trimming removed 3 bases from V and 6 bases from J; junction bases left unmatched: 9. The germline V gene has CDR1 MGHDK and CDR2 SYGVNS. The CDR3 contains 16 residues. CDR3 in DNA: TGTGCCAGCAGTGACCTTGGACAGGGGGTATCGGATACGCAGTATTTT. Protein sequence: CASSDLGQGVSDTQYF.

This rearrangement joins TRBV5-4 to TRBJ2-3; TRBD2 matches 12 bases. There are 19 residues in the CDR3. Trimming cost V 4 bases and J 1 base; bases outside gene matches: 13. Germline-derived CDR1 and CDR2 are SGHNT and YYREEE (reference sequence). The chain's CDR3 is CASSPRPSGGGWGTDTQYF. Written as DNA, the CDR3 is TGTGCCAGCAGCCCCCGGCCTAGCGGGGGGGGGTGGGGCACAGATACGCAGTATTTT. Variable domain in full (rest from reference TRBV5-4 and TRBJ2-3): ETGVTQSPTHLIKTRGQQVTLRCSSQSGHNTVSWYQQALGQGPQFIFQYYREEENGRGNFPPRFSGLQFPNYSSELNVNALELDDSALYLCASSPRPSGGGWGTDTQYFGPGTRLTVL.

The chain uses TRBV29-1 and TRBJ2-1; 9 positions agree with TRBD1. The CDR3 has 11 amino acids. In germline, CDR1 is SQVTM, CDR2 ANQGSEA. The V and J ends lost 7 bases and 13 bases, in that order; junction bases with no gene match: 8. The CDR3 reads CSGRGQGKQFF. As DNA, the CDR3 is TGCAGCGGGAGAGGACAGGGGAAACAGTTCTTC.